This TCR beta chain was sequenced in a study of persistence of HIV-infected CD4 T cells. Sequencing used immunoSEQ version 4 in survey mode. Profiled with immunoSEQ multiplex PCR; TCRdb holds only in-frame clones, not every one. Of around 45,000 clones listed, approximately 93% are singletons. Findings and caveats of the study: Degenerate expanded CDR3beta sequences were enriched among CMV- and Gag-responding cells.

Anti-CD3/anti-CD28 beads served as a nonspecific positive control stimulus. Sorting of responding CD4+ T cells relied on upregulated CD40 ligand together with CD69. Donors had CD4+ T cell counts above 400 cells/uL and were CMV-seropositive. Turning to this clone: Its antigen is currently unknown.

The source is an adult man with HIV who was CMV-seropositive. The sequencing here drew on CD4+ T cells sorted from PBMCs after approximately 20-hour stimulation, taken from a patient who received antiretroviral therapy.

CDR3 coding DNA: TGCGCCAGCAGCCAAGCTGTTCAGGCCGGGGAGCTGTTTTTT. This gives the protein CASSQAVQAGELFF. This chain links TRBV4-1 with TRBJ2-2; D gene unclear. The germline V gene encodes CDR1 MGHRA and CDR2 YSYEKL. The CDR3 contains 14 residues. V was trimmed by 1 base and J by 6 bases, leaving 9 bases between them.